The sequence of this T cell receptor beta chain was determined in a study of neurological immune-mediated disorders. Using its own MiXCR run on the 5' RACE reads, TCRdb lists one record per CDR3 protein. The table has about 120,000 distinct CDR3 sequences, more than 2.5% seen once. Where libraries were unsorted, they were derived from 2 million PBMCs stored at -80 degrees C. This clonotype has at least ten counts. Trimming removed 5 bases from V and 6 bases from J, with 8 bases in between. This CDR3 spans 12 amino acids. The sequencing input was PBMCs. The source of this sequence is a woman aged 25 to 39 with multiple sclerosis. The rearrangement uses TRBV12-3 or TRBV12-4 and TRBJ1-5; D is unresolved. CDR3 protein: CASSLGSQPQHF. The CDR3 DNA reads TGTGCCAGCAGTCTCGGGAGTCAGCCCCAGCATTTT.